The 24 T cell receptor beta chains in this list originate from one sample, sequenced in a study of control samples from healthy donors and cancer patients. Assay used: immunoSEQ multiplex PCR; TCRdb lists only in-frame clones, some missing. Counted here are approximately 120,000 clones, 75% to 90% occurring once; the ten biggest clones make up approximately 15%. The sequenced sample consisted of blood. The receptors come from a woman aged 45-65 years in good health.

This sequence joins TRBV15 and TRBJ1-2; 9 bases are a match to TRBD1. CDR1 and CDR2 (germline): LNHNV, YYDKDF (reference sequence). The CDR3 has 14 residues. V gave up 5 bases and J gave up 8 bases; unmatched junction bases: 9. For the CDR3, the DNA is TGTGCCACCAGCCCCCCCGGGACAGGGTTAGGCTACACCTTC. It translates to CATSPPGTGLGYTF.

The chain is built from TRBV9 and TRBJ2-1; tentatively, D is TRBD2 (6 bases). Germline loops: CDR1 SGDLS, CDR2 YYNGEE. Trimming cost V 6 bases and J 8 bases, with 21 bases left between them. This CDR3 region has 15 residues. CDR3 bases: TGTGCCAGCACCCAGGAGGGAAACGACCGGGATGAGCAGTTCTTC. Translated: CASTQEGNDRDEQFF.

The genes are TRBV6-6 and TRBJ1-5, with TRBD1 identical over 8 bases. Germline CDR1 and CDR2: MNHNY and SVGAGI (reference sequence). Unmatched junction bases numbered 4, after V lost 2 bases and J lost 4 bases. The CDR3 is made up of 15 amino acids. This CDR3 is CASSYPDRVNQPQHF. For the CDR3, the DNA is TGTGCCAGCAGTTACCCGGACAGGGTAAATCAGCCCCAGCATTTT.

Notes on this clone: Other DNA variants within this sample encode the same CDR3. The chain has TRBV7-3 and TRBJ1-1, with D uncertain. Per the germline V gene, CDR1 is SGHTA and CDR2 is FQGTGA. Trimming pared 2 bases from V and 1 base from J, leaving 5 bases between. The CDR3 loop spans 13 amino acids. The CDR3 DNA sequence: TGTGCCAGCAGCTTAGATAGGAACACTGAAGCTTTCTTT. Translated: CASSLDRNTEAFF. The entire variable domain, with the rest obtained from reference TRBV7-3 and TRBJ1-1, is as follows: GAGVSQTPSNKVTEKGKYVELRCDPISGHTALYWYRQSLGQGPEFLIYFQGTGAADDSGLPNDRFFAVRPEGSVSTLKIQRTERGDSAVYLCASSLDRNTEAFFGQGTRLTVV.

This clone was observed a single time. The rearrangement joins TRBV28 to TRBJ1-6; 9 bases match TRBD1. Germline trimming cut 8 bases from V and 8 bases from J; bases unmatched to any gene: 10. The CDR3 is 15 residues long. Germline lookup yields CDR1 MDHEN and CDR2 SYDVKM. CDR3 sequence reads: CASLQGALIYSPLHF. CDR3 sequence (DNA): TGTGCCAGCCTACAGGGGGCGCTTATTTATTCACCCCTCCACTTT. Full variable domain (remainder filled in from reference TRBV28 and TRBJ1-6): DVKVTQSSRYLVKRTGEKVFLECVQDMDHENMFWYRQDPGLGLRLIYFSYDVKMKEKGDIPEGYSVSREKKERFSLILESASTNQTSMYLCASLQGALIYSPLHFGNGTRLTVT.

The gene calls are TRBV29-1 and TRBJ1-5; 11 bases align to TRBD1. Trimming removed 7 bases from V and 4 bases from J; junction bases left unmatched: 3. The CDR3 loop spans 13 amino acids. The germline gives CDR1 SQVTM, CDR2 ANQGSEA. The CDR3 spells CSAGTGGNQPQHF. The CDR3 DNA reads TGCAGCGCCGGGACAGGGGGGAATCAGCCCCAGCATTTT.

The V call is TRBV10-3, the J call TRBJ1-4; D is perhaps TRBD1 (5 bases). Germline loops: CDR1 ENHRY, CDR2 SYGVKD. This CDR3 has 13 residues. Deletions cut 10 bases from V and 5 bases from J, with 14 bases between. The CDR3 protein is CATRDGINEKLFF. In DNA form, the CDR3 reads TGTGCCACCCGGGACGGGATAAATGAAAAACTGTTTTTT.

The CDR3: CASSPVRGGETQYF. The CDR3 DNA reads as TGTGCCAGCAGCCCAGTGAGAGGGGGAGAGACCCAGTACTTC. The chain joins TRBV7-9 to TRBJ2-5, with a tentative D call TRBD1 (6 bases). Germline V gene lookup returns CDR1 SEHNR and CDR2 FQNEAQ (reference sequence). Trimming removed 5 bases from V and 4 bases from J, with 14 bases in between. The CDR3 has 14 amino acids.

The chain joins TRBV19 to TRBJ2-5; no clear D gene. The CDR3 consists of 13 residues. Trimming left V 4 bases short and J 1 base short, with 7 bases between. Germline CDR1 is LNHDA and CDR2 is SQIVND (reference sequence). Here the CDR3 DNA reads TGTGCCAGTAGTACTAGGCTCCAAGAGACCCAGTACTTC. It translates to CASSTRLQETQYF. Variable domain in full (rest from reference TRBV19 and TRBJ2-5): DGGITQSPKYLFRKEGQNVTLSCEQNLNHDAMYWYRQDPGQGLRLIYYSQIVNDFQKGDIAEGYSVSREKKESFPLTVTSAQKNPTAFYLCASSTRLQETQYFGPGTRLLVL.

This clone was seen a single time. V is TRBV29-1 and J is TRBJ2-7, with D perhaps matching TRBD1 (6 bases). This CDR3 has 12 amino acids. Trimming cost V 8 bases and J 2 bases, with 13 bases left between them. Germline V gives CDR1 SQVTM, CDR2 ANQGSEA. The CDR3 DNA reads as TGCAGCCCCAGAACAGGGACCTACGAGCAGTACTTC. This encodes CSPRTGTYEQYF.

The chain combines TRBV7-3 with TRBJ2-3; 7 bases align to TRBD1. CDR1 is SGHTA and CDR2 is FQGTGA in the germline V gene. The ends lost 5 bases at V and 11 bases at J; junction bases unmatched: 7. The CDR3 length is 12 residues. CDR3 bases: TGTGCCAGCAGCCCTGACAGGGTTGTGCAGTATTTT. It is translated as CASSPDRVVQYF.

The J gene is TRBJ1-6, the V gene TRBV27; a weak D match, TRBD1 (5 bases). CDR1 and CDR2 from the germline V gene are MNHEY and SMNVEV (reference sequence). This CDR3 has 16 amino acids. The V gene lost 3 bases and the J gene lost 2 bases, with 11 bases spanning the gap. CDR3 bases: TGTGCCAGCAGTTTTCGGGCAGGGCCCTATAATTCACCCCTCCACTTT. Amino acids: CASSFRAGPYNSPLHF.

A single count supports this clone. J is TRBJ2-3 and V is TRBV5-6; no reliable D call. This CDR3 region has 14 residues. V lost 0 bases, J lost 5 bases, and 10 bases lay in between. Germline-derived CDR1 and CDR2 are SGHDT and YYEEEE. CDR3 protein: CASSLVSPGDTQYF. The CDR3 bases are TGTGCCAGCAGCTTGGTTTCACCGGGAGATACGCAGTATTTT.

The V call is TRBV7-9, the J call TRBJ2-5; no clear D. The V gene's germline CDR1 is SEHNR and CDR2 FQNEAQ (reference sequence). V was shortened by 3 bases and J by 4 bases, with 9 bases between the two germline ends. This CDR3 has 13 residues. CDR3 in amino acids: CASSFLGGETQYF. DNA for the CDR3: TGTGCCAGCAGCTTCCTGGGTGGAGAGACCCAGTACTTC.

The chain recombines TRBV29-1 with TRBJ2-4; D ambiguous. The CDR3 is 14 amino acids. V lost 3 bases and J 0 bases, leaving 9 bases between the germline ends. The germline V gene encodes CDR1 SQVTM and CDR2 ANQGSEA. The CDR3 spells CSVDPGGAKNIQYF. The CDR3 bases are TGCAGCGTTGATCCTGGCGGAGCCAAAAACATTCAGTACTTC.

The DNA of the CDR3 is TGTGCCAGCAGTTATGAGACAGCTTCCTACGAGCAGTACTTC. Its protein product is CASSYETASYEQYF. This chain joins TRBV6-5 and TRBJ2-7; tentatively, D is TRBD1 (5 bases). CDR1 MNHEY and CDR2 SVGAGI come from the germline V gene. This CDR3 is built from 14 residues. Between the trimmed V and J ends, which lost 3 bases and 1 base, there was a span of 10 bases.

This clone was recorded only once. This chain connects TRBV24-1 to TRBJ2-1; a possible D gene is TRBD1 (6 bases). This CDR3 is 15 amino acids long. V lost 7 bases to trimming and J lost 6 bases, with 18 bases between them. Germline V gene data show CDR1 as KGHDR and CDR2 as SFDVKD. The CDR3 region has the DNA TGTGCCACCAGCACAGGGAACTTTTTGGTCAATGAGCAGTTCTTC. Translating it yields CATSTGNFLVNEQFF.

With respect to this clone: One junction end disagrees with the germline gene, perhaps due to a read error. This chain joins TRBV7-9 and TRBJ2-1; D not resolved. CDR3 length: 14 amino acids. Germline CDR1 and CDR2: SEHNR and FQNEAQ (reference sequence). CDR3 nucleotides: TGTGCCAGCGGCTTGGACGGATACTACAATGAGCAGTTCTTC. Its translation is CASGLDGYYNEQFF.

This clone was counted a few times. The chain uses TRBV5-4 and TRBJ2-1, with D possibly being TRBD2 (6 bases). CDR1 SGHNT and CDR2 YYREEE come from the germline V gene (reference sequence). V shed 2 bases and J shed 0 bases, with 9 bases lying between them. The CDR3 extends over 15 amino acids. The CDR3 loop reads CASSLRGSSYNEQFF. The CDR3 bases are TGTGCCAGCAGCTTACGGGGGAGCTCCTACAATGAGCAGTTCTTC.

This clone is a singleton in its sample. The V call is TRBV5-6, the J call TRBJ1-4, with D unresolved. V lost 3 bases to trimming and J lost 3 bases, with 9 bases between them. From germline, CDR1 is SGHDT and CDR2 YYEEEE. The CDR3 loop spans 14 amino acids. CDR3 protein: CASSWRVSNEKLFF. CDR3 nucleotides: TGTGCCAGCAGCTGGAGGGTGTCTAATGAAAAACTGTTTTTT.

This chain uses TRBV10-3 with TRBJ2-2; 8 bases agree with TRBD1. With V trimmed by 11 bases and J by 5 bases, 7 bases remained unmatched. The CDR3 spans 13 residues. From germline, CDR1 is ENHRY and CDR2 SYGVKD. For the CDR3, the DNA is TGTGCCGTCCAGGGGGCGACGACCGGGGAGCTGTTTTTT. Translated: CAVQGATTGELFF.

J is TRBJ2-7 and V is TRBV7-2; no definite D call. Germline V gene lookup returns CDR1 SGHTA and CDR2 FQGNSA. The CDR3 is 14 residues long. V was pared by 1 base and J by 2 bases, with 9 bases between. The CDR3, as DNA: TGTGCCAGCAGCTTAGAATTTGGTACCTACGAGCAGTACTTC. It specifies CASSLEFGTYEQYF.

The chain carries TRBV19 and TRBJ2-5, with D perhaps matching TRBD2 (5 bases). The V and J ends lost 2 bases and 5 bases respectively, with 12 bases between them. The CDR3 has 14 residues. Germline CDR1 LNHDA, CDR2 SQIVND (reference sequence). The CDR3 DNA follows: TGTGCCAGTAGTATAACGGGGAACGGGGAGACCCAGTACTTC. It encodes CASSITGNGETQYF.

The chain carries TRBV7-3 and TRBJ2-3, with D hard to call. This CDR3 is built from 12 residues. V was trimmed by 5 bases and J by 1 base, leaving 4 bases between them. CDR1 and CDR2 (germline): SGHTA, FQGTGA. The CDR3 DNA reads TGTGCCAGCAGCGACGGCACAGATACGCAGTATTTT. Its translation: CASSDGTDTQYF.